These 17 T cell receptor beta chains originate from one sample sequenced in a study of shared T cell receptors in the human thymus. The method was immunoSEQ multiplex PCR; TCRdb's version includes in-frame clones alone and lacks a portion of them. The table shows 500,000 to 850,000 clones, with about 90% occurring only once. Separately, the same data were catalogued under a study of human thymus T cells.

The specimen was thymocytes. All receptors derive from a boy younger than two with a congenital heart defect.

The CDR3 nucleotides read TGCGCCAGCAGCCAACCTGAGTCTACAGGGGAGAGCGAGCAGTACTTC. Translation gives CASSQPESTGESEQYF. The rearrangement joins TRBV4-1 to TRBJ2-7; 7 bases are a match to TRBD1. Germline V gene data show CDR1 as MGHRA and CDR2 as YSYEKL. The CDR3 spans 16 residues. V gave up 2 bases and J gave up 6 bases; unmatched junction bases: 13.

The chain links TRBV28 to TRBJ1-5; D is undetermined. This CDR3 has 15 residues. CDR1 and CDR2 from the germline V gene are MDHEN and SYDVKM. Deletions cut 2 bases from V and 9 bases from J, with 17 bases between. For the CDR3, the DNA is TGTGCCAGCAGTTTACAAGACGGCTTAGCGCTGCCCCAGCATTTT. Its protein product is CASSLQDGLALPQHF.

This chain uses TRBV18 with TRBJ2-3, with TRBD2 identical over 8 bases. Germline-derived CDR1 and CDR2 are KGHSH and LQKENI. V was pared by 1 base and J by 0 bases, with 6 bases of the junction left unmatched. This CDR3 is built from 17 residues. CDR3 nucleotides: TGTGCCAGCTCACCACTTCCTAGCGGGTTTAGCACAGATACGCAGTATTTT. It codes for CASSPLPSGFSTDTQYF.

The V call is TRBV4-3, the J call TRBJ2-7; a weak D match, TRBD2 (6 bases). This CDR3 has 16 amino acids. In germline, CDR1 is LGHNA, CDR2 YSLEER. The V and J ends lost 2 bases and 0 bases respectively, with 14 bases between them. The CDR3 loop is CASSQKIADSSYEQYF. CDR3 in DNA: TGCGCCAGCAGCCAAAAGATAGCGGATAGCTCCTACGAGCAGTACTTC.

The chain recombines TRBV5-1 with TRBJ1-4; a weak D match, TRBD1 (5 bases). V was cut by 0 bases and J by 8 bases, with 14 bases left in between. The CDR3 is made up of 15 amino acids. The V gene's germline CDR1 is SGHRS and CDR2 YFSETQ. The CDR3: CASSLGQMLGEKLFF. CDR3 nucleotide sequence: TGCGCCAGCAGCTTGGGACAGATGCTTGGCGAAAAACTGTTTTTT.

This clone was counted once. For the CDR3, the DNA is TGTGCCAGTAGTTCGCAGACAGCCGAAGCTTTCTTT. Its protein product is CASSSQTAEAFF. V usage is TRBV19 and J usage is TRBJ1-1; tentative D call: TRBD1 (5 bases). The CDR3 has 12 amino acids. Trimming removed 5 bases from V and 8 bases from J, with 12 bases in between. The V gene's germline CDR1 is LNHDA and CDR2 SQIVND (reference sequence).

The V call is TRBV5-1, the J call TRBJ1-4; 7 nucleotides match TRBD1. The CDR3 totals 16 residues. The germline gives CDR1 SGHRS, CDR2 YFSETQ. V trimming: 0 bases; J trimming: 4 bases; junction bases outside the gene matches: 6. DNA of the CDR3: TGCGCCAGCAGCTTGGGGCCTTACAGGGGTAATGAAAAACTGTTTTTT. As protein: CASSLGPYRGNEKLFF.

In the case of this clone: At the DNA level, this CDR3 is encoded by other sequences in the same sample as well. CDR3 DNA: TGCAGCGTTCGGGGTACTAATGAAAAACTGTTTTTT. Translating gives CSVRGTNEKLFF. This chain connects TRBV29-1 to TRBJ1-4; the D is unclear. Trimming cost V 5 bases and J 2 bases, with 6 bases left between them. CDR1 and CDR2 from the germline V gene are SQVTM and ANQGSEA. The CDR3 consists of 12 residues.

The chain recombines TRBV20-1 with TRBJ2-7; 9 bases agree with TRBD2. This CDR3 has 10 amino acids. Per the germline V gene, CDR1 is DFQATT and CDR2 is SNEGSKA (reference sequence). CDR3 bases: TGCGTTAGCGGGAGAAGGGAGCAGTACTTC. Its protein product is CVSGRREQYF.

V is TRBV6-4 and J is TRBJ2-2; 13 bases map to TRBD2. The germline CDR1 and CDR2 sequences are MRHNA and SNTAGT. With V trimmed by 4 bases and J by 2 bases, 1 base remained unmatched. The CDR3 covers 16 residues. The CDR3 is CASSGTSGGNTGELFF. Written as DNA, the CDR3 is TGTGCCAGCAGTGGGACTAGCGGGGGTAACACCGGGGAGCTGTTTTTT.

The rearrangement joins TRBV7-6 to TRBJ2-1, with TRBD2 matching 11 bases. Germline V gene lookup returns CDR1 SGHVS and CDR2 FNYEAQ. The ends lost 5 bases at V and 3 bases at J; junction bases unmatched: 6. The CDR3 consists of 16 residues. The CDR3 DNA follows: TGTGCCAGCAGCCGCCCAGGGACTAGCGGCTACAATGAGCAGTTCTTC. Protein: CASSRPGTSGYNEQFF.

This clone appeared a single time. The genes are TRBV25-1 and TRBJ2-1, with 11 bases that match TRBD2. Germline CDR1 and CDR2: MGHDK and SYGVNS. The J segment lost 5 bases and the V segment lost 7 bases, leaving 16 bases of the junction unmatched. This CDR3 contains 18 residues. The CDR3 reads CASTGNRLAGPDNNEQFF. DNA of the CDR3: TGTGCCAGCACGGGAAATAGACTAGCGGGGCCTGACAACAATGAGCAGTTCTTC.

This chain's CDR3 is CASSKAGQNNYGYTF. Written as DNA, the CDR3 is TGTGCCAGCAGCAAAGCGGGACAGAATAACTATGGCTACACCTTC. The chain carries TRBV21-1 and TRBJ1-2; the table's D call of TRBD1 was not tested on the DNA. TRBV21-1 is shown as a pseudogene. This CDR3 is 15 amino acids long.

The J gene is TRBJ1-5, the V gene TRBV28, with TRBD1 matching 7 bases. The junction had 14 bases not matched to a gene; V was cut back by 5 bases and J by 1 base. CDR1 is MDHEN, CDR2 SYDVKM, per germline. The CDR3 runs to 18 residues. The DNA of the CDR3 is TGTGCCAGCAGTCCCAACCTCGACAGGGCTGTGAGCAATCAGCCCCAGCATTTT. Its translation is CASSPNLDRAVSNQPQHF.

This clone has just a few counts. The gene calls are TRBV6-6 and TRBJ1-5; TRBD1 might be the D (5 bases). V was clipped by 2 bases and J by 0 bases, with 11 bases between them. This CDR3 comprises 16 residues. Germline CDR1 MNHNY, CDR2 SVGAGI (reference sequence). The CDR3 nucleotides are TGTGCCAGCAGTTACCAGAGACAGAATAGCAATCAGCCCCAGCATTTT. Translating gives CASSYQRQNSNQPQHF.

The chain employs TRBV12-5 and TRBJ2-7; 10 nucleotides align to TRBD2. Trimming cost V 2 bases and J 3 bases; bases outside gene matches: 4. The CDR3 is 15 residues long. Germline values: CDR1 LGHNT, CDR2 FRNRAP. The CDR3 sequence is CASGLYRTSGYEQYF. CDR3 DNA sequence: TGTGCTAGTGGTTTGTACAGGACTAGCGGCTACGAGCAGTACTTC.

The chain combines TRBV29-1 with TRBJ1-5; a possible D gene is TRBD1 (5 bases). V lost 3 bases, J lost 2 bases, and 11 bases lay in between. Per the germline V gene, CDR1 is SQVTM and CDR2 is ANQGSEA. CDR3 size: 14 residues. CDR3 DNA sequence: TGCAGCGTTGAGGGGACTTATGGCAATCAGCCCCAGCATTTT. Protein sequence: CSVEGTYGNQPQHF. Full variable domain (outside the CDR3, taken from reference TRBV29-1 and TRBJ1-5): SAVISQKPSRDICQRGTSLTIQCQVDSQVTMMFWYRQQPGQSLTLIATANQGSEATYESGFVIDKFPISRPNLTFSTLTVSNMSPEDSSIYLCSVEGTYGNQPQHFGDGTRLSIL.